This is a list of T cell receptor beta chains from one sample in a study of regulatory T cells in long-lasting Graves disease. MiXCR, applied by TCRdb to the multiplex PCR reads, yields one record per CDR3 protein. The table lists a few hundred thousand distinct CDR3 sequences, roughly 17% of them singletons. This sample was shared with a second study, whose subject was T cells in Graves' hyperthyroidism and ophthalmopathy.

The specimen was peripheral blood mononuclear cells (PBMCs), collected at new diagnosis, from a patient treated with antithyroid drugs. These receptor sequences come from a man between 35 and 55 years old with Graves disease. The CDR3 runs from the conserved cysteine through the conserved F or W. D genes are given only for firm matches. Rows give clone size only sometimes, using once, few, many, or a class for an expanded clone.

V gene: TRBV6-1; J gene: TRBJ2-3; CDR3 length: 14; clone size: many; D gene: TRBD2; CDR3 DNA: TGTGCCAGCACTGAAGCGGGGAATACAGATACGCAGTATTTT; CDR3 protein: CASTEAGNTDTQYF
V gene: TRBV24-1; J gene: TRBJ2-3; CDR3 length: 14; clone size: -; D gene: -; CDR3 DNA: TGTGCCACCAGTGACGCAGACAGCCCTGCTACGCAGTATTTT; CDR3 protein: CATSDADSPATQYF
V gene: TRBV29-1; J gene: TRBJ1-1; CDR3 length: 11; clone size: -; D gene: TRBD1; CDR3 DNA: TGCAGCGTACAGGGGGGCACTGAAGCTTTCTTT; CDR3 protein: CSVQGGTEAFF
V gene: TRBV11-1; J gene: TRBJ2-3; CDR3 length: 15; clone size: many; D gene: TRBD1; CDR3 DNA: TGTGCCAGCAGCCCAAAGGTCGGGACAGGGGATACGCAGTATTTT; CDR3 protein: CASSPKVGTGDTQYF
V gene: TRBV7-9; J gene: TRBJ2-7; CDR3 length: 13; clone size: many; D gene: -; CDR3 DNA: TGTGCCAGCAGCTTACCTGGTTCCTACGAGCAGTACTTC; CDR3 protein: CASSLPGSYEQYF
V gene: TRBV9; J gene: TRBJ2-1; CDR3 length: 15; clone size: -; D gene: TRBD2; CDR3 DNA: TGTGCCAGCAGCGCCCGGACTAGCGGGGGCGGTGAGCAGTTCTTC; CDR3 protein: CASSARTSGGGEQFF
V gene: TRBV5-1; J gene: TRBJ2-7; CDR3 length: 17; clone size: many; D gene: -; CDR3 DNA: TGCGCCAGCAGCTTGGCCCCCCAGGGGACGGCCACCTACGAGCAGTACTTC; CDR3 protein: CASSLAPQGTATYEQYF
V gene: TRBV5-1; J gene: TRBJ2-4; CDR3 length: 14; clone size: -; D gene: -; CDR3 DNA: TGCGCCAGCAGCTTGGACAGGAGAAAGAACATTCAGTACTTC; CDR3 protein: CASSLDRRKNIQYF
V gene: TRBV18; J gene: TRBJ2-2; CDR3 length: 17; clone size: -; D gene: TRBD2; CDR3 DNA: TGTGCCAGCTCACCAGGATGGCTAGCGGGGGACACCGGGGAGCTGTTTTTT; CDR3 protein: CASSPGWLAGDTGELFF
V gene: TRBV15; J gene: TRBJ2-2; CDR3 length: 14; clone size: few; D gene: -; CDR3 DNA: TGTGCCACCAGCAGATTACCCGGCACCGGGGAGCTGTTTTTT; CDR3 protein: CATSRLPGTGELFF
V gene: TRBV10-3; J gene: TRBJ2-7; CDR3 length: 11; clone size: -; D gene: -; CDR3 DNA: TGTGCCAACCGGGACATCTACGAGCAGTACTTC; CDR3 protein: CANRDIYEQYF
V gene: TRBV12-3/TRBV12-4; J gene: TRBJ2-3; CDR3 length: 20; clone size: many; D gene: TRBD2; CDR3 DNA: TGTGCCAGCAGTTCTTCCTGGACTAGCCGTTTATTTACTAGCACAGATACGCAGTATTTT; CDR3 protein: CASSSSWTSRLFTSTDTQYF
V gene: TRBV12-3/TRBV12-4; J gene: TRBJ1-1; CDR3 length: 14; clone size: many; D gene: -; CDR3 DNA: TGTGCCAGCAGTTTGCAGGGGCTGCGCGCTGAAGCTTTCTTT; CDR3 protein: CASSLQGLRAEAFF
V gene: TRBV28; J gene: TRBJ2-7; CDR3 length: 17; clone size: many; D gene: -; CDR3 DNA: TGTGCCAGCAGTTTACCTCGACGGCGGGGTAAAAATGCCGAGCAGTACTTC; CDR3 protein: CASSLPRRRGKNAEQYF
V gene: TRBV6-2/TRBV6-3; J gene: TRBJ2-4; CDR3 length: 13; clone size: -; D gene: -; CDR3 DNA: TGTGCCAGCAGGCGGGCGGGGCTGGACATTCAGTACTTC; CDR3 protein: CASRRAGLDIQYF
V gene: TRBV4-2; J gene: TRBJ2-5; CDR3 length: 14; clone size: many; D gene: -; CDR3 DNA: TGTGCCAGCAGCCAAGCGCAGGGCCGGGAGACCCAGTACTTC; CDR3 protein: CASSQAQGRETQYF
V gene: TRBV27; J gene: TRBJ2-7; CDR3 length: 13; clone size: many; D gene: -; CDR3 DNA: TGTGCCAGCAGTCAGGTTGTGGGGTACGAGCAGTACTTC; CDR3 protein: CASSQVVGYEQYF
V gene: TRBV7-9; J gene: TRBJ2-7; CDR3 length: 13; clone size: many; D gene: -; CDR3 DNA: TGTGCCAGCAGCCCTGGGTTCCCCTACGAGCAGTACTTC; CDR3 protein: CASSPGFPYEQYF
V gene: TRBV5-1; J gene: TRBJ1-1; CDR3 length: 14; clone size: many; D gene: -; CDR3 DNA: TGCGCCAGCAGCTACGTTGGGACGAAACTTGAAGCTTTCTTT; CDR3 protein: CASSYVGTKLEAFF
V gene: TRBV7-2; J gene: TRBJ1-3; CDR3 length: 14; clone size: -; D gene: -; CDR3 DNA: TGTGCCAGCAGCTTTTGGACAGCTGGAAACACCATATATTTT; CDR3 protein: CASSFWTAGNTIYF
V gene: TRBV5-6; J gene: TRBJ2-1; CDR3 length: 11; clone size: -; D gene: -; CDR3 DNA: TGTGCCAGCAGCACCAGCAATGAGCAGTTCTTC; CDR3 protein: CASSTSNEQFF
V gene: TRBV7-2; J gene: TRBJ1-5; CDR3 length: 17; clone size: many; D gene: TRBD1; CDR3 DNA: TGTGCCAGCAGCTTAGTAGGGGGCGATGGGGGAAGTCAGCCCCAGCATTTT; CDR3 protein: CASSLVGGDGGSQPQHF
V gene: TRBV2; J gene: TRBJ2-3; CDR3 length: 13; clone size: many; D gene: -; CDR3 DNA: TGTGCCAGCAGTGGTATAGCGCGAGATACGCAGTATTTT; CDR3 protein: CASSGIARDTQYF
V gene: TRBV12-3/TRBV12-4; J gene: TRBJ1-1; CDR3 length: 14; clone size: many; D gene: -; CDR3 DNA: TGTGCCAGCAGTTTATCGGACGGAAACACTGAAGCTTTCTTT; CDR3 protein: CASSLSDGNTEAFF
V gene: TRBV6-2/TRBV6-3; J gene: TRBJ2-1; CDR3 length: 16; clone size: many; D gene: -; CDR3 DNA: TGTGCCAGCAGTTACGGGCAGGGGGGACGTAGGGGTGAGCAGTTCTTC; CDR3 protein: CASSYGQGGRRGEQFF
V gene: TRBV12-3/TRBV12-4; J gene: TRBJ2-6; CDR3 length: 17; clone size: few; D gene: -; CDR3 DNA: TGTGCCAGCAGCATAAGCCCTGGCATGGCTGGGGCCAACGTCCTGACTTTC; CDR3 protein: CASSISPGMAGANVLTF
V gene: TRBV6-2/TRBV6-3; J gene: TRBJ2-5; CDR3 length: 16; clone size: -; D gene: -; CDR3 DNA: TGTGCCAGCAGTTACCGCCAGGGTTTTTGGCAAGAGACCCAGTACTTC; CDR3 protein: CASSYRQGFWQETQYF
V gene: TRBV7-3; J gene: TRBJ2-1; CDR3 length: 18; clone size: many; D gene: TRBD1; CDR3 DNA: TGTGCCAGCAGCCCCAACCCACACAGGGGCCCCTACAGTAATGAGCAGTTCTTC; CDR3 protein: CASSPNPHRGPYSNEQFF
V gene: TRBV18; J gene: TRBJ2-3; CDR3 length: 14; clone size: many; D gene: -; CDR3 DNA: TGTGCCAGCTCAACAGGGACTGGGGGAGATACGCAGTATTTT; CDR3 protein: CASSTGTGGDTQYF
V gene: TRBV29-1; J gene: TRBJ1-1; CDR3 length: 15; clone size: -; D gene: TRBD1; CDR3 DNA: TGCAGCGTCGTACCACAGGGGGATGGGAACACTGAAGCTTTCTTT; CDR3 protein: CSVVPQGDGNTEAFF
V gene: TRBV18; J gene: TRBJ1-6; CDR3 length: 14; clone size: many; D gene: -; CDR3 DNA: TGTGCCAGCTCACCACGGACATGGGGTTCACCCCTCCACTTT; CDR3 protein: CASSPRTWGSPLHF
V gene: TRBV11-2; J gene: TRBJ2-2; CDR3 length: 14; clone size: many; D gene: -; CDR3 DNA: TGTGCCAGCTCGGGACGTTCGAACACCGGGGAGCTGTTTTTT; CDR3 protein: CASSGRSNTGELFF
V gene: TRBV9; J gene: TRBJ2-1; CDR3 length: 12; clone size: -; D gene: -; CDR3 DNA: TGTGCCAGCAGCGTAGGGGGGAGAAGACAGTTCTTC; CDR3 protein: CASSVGGRRQFF
V gene: TRBV6-4; J gene: TRBJ1-6; CDR3 length: 13; clone size: -; D gene: -; CDR3 DNA: TGTGCCAGCAGCCGGGACTTCAGGTCACCCCTCCACTTT; CDR3 protein: CASSRDFRSPLHF
V gene: TRBV6-2/TRBV6-3; J gene: TRBJ2-4; CDR3 length: 15; clone size: few; D gene: -; CDR3 DNA: TGTGCCAGCAGTTACTCTCAGGGGGCCAAAAACATTCAGTACTTC; CDR3 protein: CASSYSQGAKNIQYF
V gene: TRBV28; J gene: TRBJ2-5; CDR3 length: 13; clone size: -; D gene: -; CDR3 DNA: TGTGCCAGTAAAAGGAAACTAGCAGAGACCCAGTACTTC; CDR3 protein: CASKRKLAETQYF
V gene: TRBV19; J gene: TRBJ1-1; CDR3 length: 12; clone size: once; D gene: -; CDR3 DNA: TGTGCCAGTAGCAGCGTCCCGGGCAAGGCTTTCTTT; CDR3 protein: CASSSVPGKAFF
V gene: TRBV20-1; J gene: TRBJ2-4; CDR3 length: 11; clone size: -; D gene: TRBD1; CDR3 DNA: TGCAGTGCTTACCGGGACAGGTTTCAGTACTTC; CDR3 protein: CSAYRDRFQYF
V gene: TRBV20-1; J gene: TRBJ2-1; CDR3 length: 13; clone size: few; D gene: TRBD1; CDR3 DNA: TGCAGTGCTTGGACAGGGACATACAATGAGCAGTTCTTC; CDR3 protein: CSAWTGTYNEQFF
V gene: TRBV9; J gene: TRBJ2-1; CDR3 length: 15; clone size: -; D gene: -; CDR3 DNA: TGTGCCAGCAGCGCGGACAGAACCTCCTACAATGAGCAGTTCTTC; CDR3 protein: CASSADRTSYNEQFF
V gene: TRBV12-3/TRBV12-4; J gene: TRBJ2-3; CDR3 length: 15; clone size: many; D gene: -; CDR3 DNA: TGTGCCAGCAGTTTATCTATGGCAGGCACAGATACGCAGTATTTT; CDR3 protein: CASSLSMAGTDTQYF
V gene: TRBV4-2; J gene: TRBJ2-7; CDR3 length: 15; clone size: few; D gene: -; CDR3 DNA: TGTGCCAGCAGCCACCTCGGACAGAGAAATTACGAGCAGTACTTC; CDR3 protein: CASSHLGQRNYEQYF
V gene: TRBV20-1; J gene: TRBJ2-5; CDR3 length: 14; clone size: -; D gene: TRBD2; CDR3 DNA: TGCAGCGTGACTAGCGGGGGGCCCCAAGAGACCCAGTACTTC; CDR3 protein: CSVTSGGPQETQYF
V gene: TRBV15; J gene: TRBJ1-1; CDR3 length: 13; clone size: many; D gene: -; CDR3 DNA: TGTGCCACCAGCAGAGACCCGACCACTGAAGCCTTCTTT; CDR3 protein: CATSRDPTTEAFF
V gene: TRBV11-2; J gene: TRBJ2-3; CDR3 length: 13; clone size: few; D gene: -; CDR3 DNA: TGTGCCAGCAGCTTATCGTACAGGGATACGCAGTATTTT; CDR3 protein: CASSLSYRDTQYF
V gene: TRBV7-9; J gene: TRBJ2-5; CDR3 length: 15; clone size: many; D gene: -; CDR3 DNA: TGTGCCAGCAGTCACGGCCGGGTTTACCAAGAGACCCAGTACTTC; CDR3 protein: CASSHGRVYQETQYF
V gene: TRBV3-1; J gene: TRBJ2-7; CDR3 length: 14; clone size: few; D gene: -; CDR3 DNA: TGTGCCAGCAGCCAAGATCGCGGCTTCTACGAGCAGTACTTC; CDR3 protein: CASSQDRGFYEQYF
V gene: TRBV5-4; J gene: TRBJ2-4; CDR3 length: 14; clone size: -; D gene: -; CDR3 DNA: TGTGCCAGCAGCTCCCGGGGGATCCAGAACATTCAGTACTTC; CDR3 protein: CASSSRGIQNIQYF
V gene: TRBV30; J gene: TRBJ1-3; CDR3 length: 15; clone size: many; D gene: -; CDR3 DNA: TGTGCCTGGAGTTATGTCAGAAGCTCTGGAAACACCATATATTTT; CDR3 protein: CAWSYVRSSGNTIYF
V gene: TRBV20-1; J gene: TRBJ1-2; CDR3 length: 13; clone size: few; D gene: TRBD1; CDR3 DNA: TGCAGTGCTAGAGGGACAGGCCCCTATGGCTACACCTTC; CDR3 protein: CSARGTGPYGYTF
V gene: TRBV4-1; J gene: TRBJ2-1; CDR3 length: 12; clone size: many; D gene: -; CDR3 DNA: TGCGCCAGCTCTGGGGACTACAATGAGCAGTTCTTC; CDR3 protein: CASSGDYNEQFF
V gene: TRBV20-1; J gene: TRBJ2-2; CDR3 length: 15; clone size: few; D gene: -; CDR3 DNA: TGCAGTGCTAGATGGGGGGCCCGCGACACCGGGGAGCTGTTTTTT; CDR3 protein: CSARWGARDTGELFF
V gene: TRBV12-3/TRBV12-4; J gene: TRBJ1-4; CDR3 length: 14; clone size: few; D gene: -; CDR3 DNA: TGTGCCAGCCGGCCGGTGTCCGGGGAAGAAAAACTGTTTTTT; CDR3 protein: CASRPVSGEEKLFF
V gene: TRBV7-9; J gene: TRBJ1-1; CDR3 length: 13; clone size: few; D gene: TRBD1; CDR3 DNA: TGTGCCAGCAGCCAGGGACAGGGGGCGCCGGCTTCCTTT; CDR3 protein: CASSQGQGAPASF
V gene: TRBV9; J gene: TRBJ2-2; CDR3 length: 17; clone size: few; D gene: TRBD1; CDR3 DNA: TGTGCCAGCAGCGCCGCGGGACAGGGGGCATGGGCCGGGGAGCTGTTTTTT; CDR3 protein: CASSAAGQGAWAGELFF